The 18 T cell receptor beta chains below were found in one sample sequenced in a study of blood T cell repertoires in COVID-19. Sequenced by immunoSEQ multiplex PCR; TCRdb stores in-frame clones only, minus some. The sample includes more than 200,000 clones, 80% to 90% of them seen just once. Source material: peripheral blood. These receptors were collected from a young man with active or convalescent COVID-19.

This clone was detected only once. A junction end diverges from the germline sequence, so it may reflect a read error. V usage is TRBV6-2 or TRBV6-3 and J usage is TRBJ1-2; the match to TRBD1 covers 9 bases. CDR3 length: 15 amino acids. Per germline, CDR1 MNHEY and CDR2 SVGEGT. The CDR3 sequence is CASSHRGQGPPEAHF. The CDR3 DNA sequence: TGTGCCAGCAGTCATCGGGGACAGGGTCCTCCTGAAGCACACTTC.

The chain employs TRBV30 and TRBJ2-3; 11 nucleotides line up with TRBD2. CDR3 length equals 17 residues. The germline V gene encodes CDR1 GTSNPN and CDR2 SVGIG (reference sequence). V shed 3 bases and J 5 bases; nucleotides not matched to a gene: 13. The chain's CDR3 is CAWRRLAGGLLGDTQYF. The CDR3 nucleotides are TGTGCCTGGAGACGCCTAGCGGGGGGACTTTTAGGAGATACGCAGTATTTT.

The chain is built from TRBV6-2 or TRBV6-3 and TRBJ2-1; the match to TRBD2 covers 7 bases. With 1 base clipped from V and 3 bases from J, the junction kept 9 bases outside the gene matches. CDR3 size: 17 residues. CDR1 and CDR2 (germline): MNHEY, SVGEGT. The chain's CDR3 is CASSYWGRGDDYNEQFF. The CDR3 DNA is TGTGCCAGCAGTTACTGGGGACGGGGGGACGACTACAATGAGCAGTTCTTC.

The V gene is TRBV5-1, the J gene TRBJ2-5; 11 nucleotides agree with TRBD2. The CDR3 spans 15 residues. V shed 7 bases, J shed 1 base, and the junction held 6 bases outside the gene matches. In germline, CDR1 is SGHRS, CDR2 YFSETQ. CDR3 amino acids: CASSRLAGSQETQYF. CDR3 bases: TGCGCCAGCTCACGACTAGCGGGGAGCCAAGAGACCCAGTACTTC.

The chain joins TRBV5-5 to TRBJ1-1, with D maybe TRBD1 (5 bases). The CDR3 spans 13 residues. Germline V gene lookup returns CDR1 SGHKS and CDR2 YYEKEE (reference sequence). V lost 0 bases and J 5 bases, leaving 8 bases between the germline ends. In DNA, the CDR3 is TGTGCCAGCAGCTTGGGACAGAGAACTGAAGCTTTCTTT. Translated, it gives CASSLGQRTEAFF.

The V call is TRBV5-4, the J call TRBJ2-2, with TRBD2 matching 14 bases. V gave up 4 bases and J gave up 6 bases; unmatched junction bases: 8. Germline-derived CDR1 and CDR2 are SGHNT and YYREEE (reference sequence). CDR3 length: 17 amino acids. In DNA form, the CDR3 reads TGTGCCAGCAGCCTTCTGGGACTAGCGGGGGTAGCCGGGGAGCTGTTTTTT. Translation gives CASSLLGLAGVAGELFF.

This chain uses TRBV7-9 with TRBJ2-3; TRBD2 agrees at 10 bases. The V segment lost 0 bases and the J segment 5 bases; nucleotides outside the gene matches: 5. The CDR3 length is 16 residues. Germline-derived CDR1 and CDR2 are SEHNR and FQNEAQ (reference sequence). CDR3 coding DNA: TGTGCCAGCAGCTTAGCGCTAGCGGGGGTAAGAGATACGCAGTATTTT. Translating it yields CASSLALAGVRDTQYF.

J is TRBJ2-1 and V is TRBV21-1; TRBD1 was called by the table and not checked on the DNA. TRBV21-1 is a pseudogene locus. CDR3 length equals 11 residues. The CDR3 DNA is TGTGCCAGCAGTGGTCAGGGTGAGCAGTTCTTC. It encodes CASSGQGEQFF.

V usage is TRBV27 and J usage is TRBJ1-2; TRBD1 agrees at 9 bases. CDR3 length equals 15 residues. Germline V CDR1 and CDR2: MNHEY, SMNVEV (reference sequence). V lost 0 bases, J lost 4 bases, and 3 bases stayed unmatched. This CDR3 is CASSLSGQGPYGYTF. The CDR3 DNA follows: TGTGCCAGCAGTTTATCTGGACAGGGGCCCTATGGCTACACCTTC.

The rearrangement links TRBV6-5 to TRBJ1-2; 7 bases align to TRBD1. Germline V gene lookup returns CDR1 MNHEY and CDR2 SVGAGI. CDR3 size: 14 residues. With V trimmed by 6 bases and J by 4 bases, 8 bases remained unmatched. The CDR3: CASRPTGVSYGYTF. CDR3 in DNA: TGTGCCAGCAGACCTACAGGGGTTTCCTATGGCTACACCTTC.

The chain joins TRBV27 to TRBJ1-1, with D maybe TRBD1 (5 bases). V lost 6 bases to trimming and J lost 7 bases, with 24 bases between them. CDR3 length equals 16 residues. Germline V CDR1 and CDR2: MNHEY, SMNVEV (reference sequence). Here the CDR3 DNA reads TGTGCCAGCAGCCAACACCCCGCCGGGGGTTTCGGTGAAGCTTTCTTT. Its protein product is CASSQHPAGGFGEAFF.

V and J are TRBV19 and TRBJ2-3; unclear D gene. V lost 0 bases and J lost 6, with 7 bases in between. The CDR3 consists of 13 residues. CDR1 and CDR2 (germline): LNHDA, SQIVND (reference sequence). DNA of the CDR3: TGTGCCAGTAGTATAGATAAGAGCGATACGCAGTATTTT. Its protein is CASSIDKSDTQYF.

This chain links TRBV27 with TRBJ2-1, with no clear D. V was clipped by 4 bases and J by 0 bases, with 10 bases between them. This CDR3 spans 15 amino acids. Germline assignment: CDR1 MNHEY and CDR2 SMNVEV (reference sequence). The CDR3, as DNA: TGTGCCAGCAGTTCGACTGGTAGCTCCTACAATGAGCAGTTCTTC. Amino acids: CASSSTGSSYNEQFF.

V is TRBV5-1 and J is TRBJ2-3; 10 positions match TRBD1. CDR3 length equals 17 residues. After removal of 2 bases from V and 2 bases from J, the junction contained 8 bases not matched to a gene. Germline lookup yields CDR1 SGHRS and CDR2 YFSETQ. The CDR3 nucleotides are TGCGCCAGCAGCTTACACCCGGGACAGGGGCTCACAGATACGCAGTATTTT. Amino acids: CASSLHPGQGLTDTQYF.

The rearrangement joins TRBV19 to TRBJ1-1, with D possibly matching TRBD1 (5 bases). Germline lookup yields CDR1 LNHDA and CDR2 SQIVND (reference sequence). V lost 5 bases to trimming and J lost 3 bases, with 22 bases between them. CDR3 length: 17 amino acids. Written as DNA, the CDR3 is TGTGCCAGTAGTTTACTCAACTGGGCAGGGAGGGACACTGAAGCTTTCTTT. Translating it yields CASSLLNWAGRDTEAFF.

This chain connects TRBV5-1 to TRBJ2-5; no reliable D call. Trimming left V 2 bases short and J 0 bases short, with 11 bases between. CDR1 is SGHRS, CDR2 YFSETQ, per germline. The CDR3 runs 15 residues. The DNA for the CDR3 is TGCGCCAGCAGCTTAACAGAATTGTACCAAGAGACCCAGTACTTC. This encodes CASSLTELYQETQYF.

The chain has TRBV3-1 (or the pseudogene TRBV3-2) and TRBJ2-7, with 10 bases aligning to TRBD2. CDR1 is LGHDT, CDR2 YNNKEL, per germline (reference sequence). Trimming cost V 2 bases and J 2 bases; bases outside gene matches: 3. The CDR3 has 15 amino acids. CDR3: CASSQFSGGPYEQYF. In DNA, the CDR3 is TGTGCCAGCAGCCAATTTAGCGGGGGGCCCTACGAGCAGTACTTC.

The chain uses TRBV5-1 and TRBJ2-1, with TRBD1 matching over 7 bases. CDR1 is SGHRS and CDR2 is YFSETQ in the germline V gene. The junction had 12 bases not matched to a gene; V was cut back by 4 bases and J by 2 bases. The CDR3 extends over 17 amino acids. The CDR3 reads CASSQDGSGQTYNEQFF. CDR3 DNA sequence: TGCGCCAGCAGCCAGGACGGTTCGGGACAGACCTACAATGAGCAGTTCTTC.